This T cell receptor beta chain was profiled in a study of graft-versus-host responses after intestinal transplantation. Study at large: Multivisceral, liver-intestinal, or isolated intestinal transplants were received by the recipients. The study gave all recipients anti-thymocyte globulin induction, then tacrolimus and steroids for 2 to 3 years. Whole-study results and caveats: Present in recipient marrow, GvH clones included some that appeared first in ileum or blood. Circulating GvH clone levels at their peak were associated with HvG declines (early post-transplant).

Sequencing was performed with immunoSEQ multiplex PCR; in TCRdb, only in-frame clones are kept and a portion is missing. The top ten clones hold more than 0.95% of a sample with 95,000 to 110,000 clones, 93% of them seen once. To note about this clone: The antigen remains unidentified.

Germline values: CDR1 SGHNT, CDR2 YYREEE (reference sequence). CDR3 length: 17 residues. The trim removed 1 base at V and 0 bases at J, leaving 5 bases unmatched. The specimen was unstimulated CD8+ T cells sorted from spleen or lymph node cells, collected before intestinal transplant. The rearrangement links TRBV5-4 to TRBJ2-7, with 12 bases aligning to TRBD2. The receptor was derived from a human donor who received an intestinal transplant. DNA of the CDR3: TGTGCCAGCAGCTTGTCTAGCGGGGGGGCGTACTCCTACGAGCAGTACTTC. It encodes CASSLSSGGAYSYEQYF.